A single sample is the source of the 25 T cell receptor beta chains below, sequenced in a study of technical replicates of blood from a few donors. Measured with immunoSEQ multiplex PCR; TCRdb has only the in-frame clones, and not every one. This sample has roughly 68,000 clones, with about 87% found just once. The sample was PBMCs. The receptors shown here come from a human donor in good health. Some clones in this sample may be carry-over from other donors' samples.

The chain links TRBV5-1 to TRBJ1-2; TRBD1 matches 7 bases. This CDR3 is built from 17 residues. CDR1 and CDR2 from the germline V gene are SGHRS and YFSETQ. The V gene end was trimmed by 4 bases and the J gene end by 4 bases; junction bases not matched to a gene: 16. In DNA, the CDR3 is TGCGCCAGCAGCCCAGGGACAGCCACCCAAATCGTCTATGGCTACACCTTC. It is translated as CASSPGTATQIVYGYTF.

V is TRBV7-2 and J is TRBJ1-5; D is possibly TRBD1 (5 bases). Trimming took 4 bases from V and 6 from J, leaving 10 bases between them. Germline V gives CDR1 SGHTA, CDR2 FQGNSA. The CDR3 is 13 amino acids. The CDR3 nucleotides read TGTGCCAGCAGCTCCGAGCAGGGTCAGCCCCAGCATTTT. Encoded protein: CASSSEQGQPQHF.

This clone was found a few times. This sequence joins TRBV30 and TRBJ1-2; no reliable D call. Germline V gene lookup returns CDR1 GTSNPN and CDR2 SVGIG (reference sequence). The CDR3 is 13 residues long. The V end lost 0 bases, the J end lost 6 bases, and 11 bases lay between the germline ends. The CDR3 DNA reads as TGTGCCTGGAGTGTACAGAACGTGGATGGCTACACCTTC. Encoded protein: CAWSVQNVDGYTF.

This chain links TRBV30 with TRBJ2-1, with D perhaps matching TRBD2 (6 bases). Trimming took off 0 bases at V and 9 bases at J, with 18 bases between the two ends. This CDR3 is 15 amino acids long. Germline CDR1 and CDR2: GTSNPN and SVGIG (reference sequence). The CDR3 DNA is TGTGCCTGGAGTGTAACCTTTAGCGGAGGAGGTGAGCAGTTCTTC. It is translated as CAWSVTFSGGGEQFF.

The chain carries TRBV7-9 and TRBJ1-4; D gene uncertain. This CDR3 spans 14 amino acids. CDR1 is SEHNR and CDR2 is FQNEAQ in the germline V gene (reference sequence). V lost 7 bases, J lost 0 bases, and 9 bases lay in between. The CDR3 region has the DNA TGTGCCAGCACTGACGGAGCAACTAATGAAAAACTGTTTTTT. Encoded protein: CASTDGATNEKLFF.

The CDR3 DNA reads as TGTGCCAGCGGCCGGGAAGAGACCCAGTACTTC. This encodes CASGREETQYF. The chain combines TRBV13 with TRBJ2-5; D is ambiguous. This CDR3 has 11 residues. V lost 8 bases and J lost 3, with 7 bases in between. CDR1 and CDR2 from the germline V gene are PRHDT and FYEKMQ (reference sequence).

V gene TRBV7-2 combines with J gene TRBJ1-6; D is perhaps TRBD1 (5 bases). The CDR3 extends over 15 amino acids. The germline V and J ends were trimmed by 5 bases and 6 bases, with 14 bases remaining between them. In germline, CDR1 is SGHTA, CDR2 FQGNSA. The CDR3: CASSGRGGANSPLHF. CDR3 bases: TGTGCCAGCAGCGGCCGCGGAGGGGCTAATTCACCCCTCCACTTT.

In this sample, this clone turned up once. V is TRBV1 and J is TRBJ1-1. TRBV1 is a recognized pseudogene. The CDR3 is 17 amino acids. This chain's CDR3 is CTSSQDERGRLNTEAFF. CDR3 in DNA: TGCACCAGCAGCCAAGATGAGCGGGGGCGATTGAACACTGAAGCTTTCTTT.

V is TRBV7-2 and J is TRBJ1-3; tentative D call: TRBD1 (6 bases). V was trimmed by 1 base and J by 0 bases, leaving 13 bases between them. CDR3 size: 17 residues. CDR1 is SGHTA and CDR2 is FQGNSA in the germline V gene. CDR3 sequence reads: CASSLDAGVGSGNTIYF. The CDR3 region has the DNA TGTGCCAGCAGCTTAGACGCAGGGGTAGGCTCTGGAAACACCATATATTTT.

This rearrangement joins TRBV7-2 to TRBJ1-5; no clear D gene. The CDR3 consists of 15 residues. With 1 base removed from V and 6 bases from J, the gap between germline ends came to 13 bases. CDR1 SGHTA and CDR2 FQGNSA come from the germline V gene. CDR3 loop: CASSLGVHRGQPQHF. As DNA, the CDR3 is TGTGCCAGCAGCTTAGGTGTCCATCGAGGTCAGCCCCAGCATTTT.

The chain links TRBV6-5 to TRBJ2-7; possibly TRBD2 for D (6 bases). Trimming removed 0 bases at V and 7 bases at J, with 13 bases between. Germline lookup yields CDR1 MNHEY and CDR2 SVGAGI. The CDR3 has 14 residues. The CDR3 DNA sequence: TGTGCCAGCAGTTACTCGGAGTTTGGGGGGGAGCAGTACTTC. Translated: CASSYSEFGGEQYF.

The chain links TRBV21-1 to TRBJ2-7; TRBD1, the D gene given by the table, was not confirmed from the DNA. TRBV21-1 is deemed a pseudogene. The CDR3 covers 13 residues. The CDR3 region is CAIGQGGQDEQYF. DNA for the CDR3: TGTGCCATCGGACAGGGAGGTCAGGACGAGCAGTACTTC.

The chain carries TRBV10-3 and TRBJ2-7; no clear D gene. CDR3 length: 15 amino acids. V shed 0 bases and J shed 0 bases, with 9 bases lying between them. Germline CDR1 reads ENHRY; CDR2 reads SYGVKD. The DNA of the CDR3 is TGTGCCATCAGTGAGTCGTTGTACAACTCCTACGAGCAGTACTTC. Translating gives CAISESLYNSYEQYF.

V gene TRBV7-9 combines with J gene TRBJ2-7; TRBD2 matches at 8 bases. Trimming took 4 bases from V and 7 from J; bases not matched to a gene: 9. Germline CDR1 and CDR2: SEHNR and FQNEAQ (reference sequence). There are 14 residues in the CDR3. The CDR3 sequence: CASSSSGGPGEQYF. CDR3 bases: TGTGCCAGCAGCTCCTCGGGGGGGCCGGGGGAGCAGTACTTC.

CDR3 residues: CASSMETARTQYF. The CDR3 DNA is TGTGCCAGTAGTATGGAGACAGCTAGGACCCAGTACTTC. The V and J genes are TRBV19 and TRBJ2-5, with D tentatively TRBD1 (5 bases). Trimming pared 3 bases from V and 7 bases from J, leaving 12 bases between. Germline values: CDR1 LNHDA, CDR2 SQIVND (reference sequence). The CDR3 consists of 13 residues.

The chain links TRBV28 to TRBJ1-2; D remains ambiguous. This CDR3 comprises 13 residues. Trimming removed 6 bases from V and 4 bases from J, with 12 bases in between. Germline V gene sequence: CDR1 MDHEN, CDR2 SYDVKM. For the CDR3, the DNA is TGTGCCAGCAGCATTCCAGGTCTCTATGGCTACACCTTC. This gives the protein CASSIPGLYGYTF.

V is TRBV27 and J is TRBJ1-2; D possibly corresponds to TRBD1 (6 bases). The CDR3 consists of 15 residues. The V end was cut by 6 bases, the J end by 7 bases, with 21 bases between. Germline CDR1 is MNHEY and CDR2 is SMNVEV (reference sequence). The chain's CDR3 is CASRNDLTGSGGYTF. CDR3 nucleotides: TGTGCCAGCAGGAACGACCTTACAGGGAGCGGTGGCTACACCTTC.

The chain joins TRBV12-2 to TRBJ2-7; the D call of TRBD1 is as the table states it, not checked on the DNA. TRBV12-2 corresponds to a pseudogene. This CDR3 spans 16 amino acids. CDR3 coding DNA: TGTGCAAGTCGCTTGCCTCCGGGACAGGGGGTATACGAGCAGTACTTC. Its protein is CASRLPPGQGVYEQYF.

CDR3 nucleotides: TGTGCCAGCAGCTTATTCGAGTCCTCCTATAATTCACCCCTCCACTTT. This sequence encodes CASSLFESSYNSPLHF. The V and J genes are TRBV7-2 and TRBJ1-6; no reliable D call. The CDR3 contains 16 residues. V lost 2 bases and J lost 0, with 8 bases in between. Germline CDR1 and CDR2: SGHTA and FQGNSA.

The genes are TRBV7-3 and TRBJ1-1; maybe TRBD1 (5 bases). Germline loops: CDR1 SGHTA, CDR2 FQGTGA. V lost 0 bases and J 4 bases, leaving 9 bases between the germline ends. The CDR3 covers 14 residues. This chain's CDR3 is CASSLTGQSTEAFF. The CDR3 nucleotides are TGTGCCAGCAGCTTAACGGGGCAGTCCACTGAAGCTTTCTTT.

V and J are TRBV6-5 and TRBJ1-1; TRBD1 is a possible D gene (5 bases). CDR3 length: 14 residues. Germline CDR1 is MNHEY and CDR2 is SVGAGI. V was cut by 0 bases and J by 1 base, with 6 bases left in between. CDR3 nucleotides: TGTGCCAGCAGTTACTCGACAGCGAACACTGAAGCTTTCTTT. Amino acid sequence: CASSYSTANTEAFF.

By share, this clone ranks as large. The chain has TRBV19 and TRBJ1-1, with a weak D call TRBD1 (6 bases). Trimming took off 7 bases at V and 6 bases at J, with 18 bases between the two ends. CDR3 length: 14 amino acids. Germline assignment: CDR1 LNHDA and CDR2 SQIVND (reference sequence). CDR3 sequence reads: CASTDGGGGPEAFF. The CDR3 nucleotides are TGTGCCAGTACCGACGGGGGCGGGGGGCCTGAAGCTTTCTTT.

This chain connects TRBV11-2 to TRBJ1-6, with D possibly matching TRBD1 (5 bases). The CDR3 has 17 amino acids. Germline V gene data show CDR1 as SGHAT and CDR2 as FQNNGV. The germline V and J ends were trimmed by 5 bases and 0 bases, with 14 bases remaining between them. In nucleotides, the CDR3 is TGTGCCAGCAGCCGGAGGGGTATTAGCTCCTATAATTCACCCCTCCACTTT. This sequence encodes CASSRRGISSYNSPLHF.

CDR3 protein: CASSTTGGGYGYTF. CDR3 nucleotides: TGTGCCAGCAGTACTACAGGGGGCGGTTATGGCTACACCTTC. The chain joins TRBV6-6 to TRBJ1-2, with 9 bases identical to TRBD1. This CDR3 contains 14 residues. The trim removed 5 bases at V and 5 bases at J, leaving 6 bases unmatched. Germline CDR1 MNHNY, CDR2 SVGAGI (reference sequence).

The chain uses TRBV4-1 and TRBJ2-1; D is perhaps TRBD2 (6 bases). The ends were cut back, 4 bases at V and 6 bases at J, with 22 bases in the middle. Germline V lookup: CDR1 MGHRA, CDR2 YSYEKL. This CDR3 contains 17 residues. The CDR3 sequence is CASSPGNSVAGFNEQFF. The CDR3 nucleotides read TGCGCCAGCAGCCCCGGCAATAGCGTGGCGGGATTCAATGAGCAGTTCTTC.